These 5 T cell receptor beta chains were all obtained from the same sample, sequenced in a study of blood T cell repertoires in COVID-19. TCRdb's table, derived via immunoSEQ multiplex PCR, lists solely in-frame clones and lacks some. This sample has 140,000 to 150,000 clones, with roughly 86% found just once. Sequencing was carried out using peripheral blood. The receptors shown here come from a woman aged 45-60 years with acute or convalescent COVID-19.

The V and J genes are TRBV6-5 and TRBJ2-3, with D possibly matching TRBD2 (5 bases). CDR1 is MNHEY and CDR2 is SVGAGI in the germline V gene. CDR3 length equals 13 residues. Between the trimmed V and J ends, which lost 4 bases and 4 bases, there was a span of 9 bases. Here the CDR3 DNA reads TGTGCCAGCAGTTCGGCTAGCCCAGATACGCAGTATTTT. Translated: CASSSASPDTQYF.

This rearrangement joins TRBV24-1 to TRBJ1-4; D unclear. V was cut by 8 bases and J by 6 bases, with 12 bases left in between. The length of the CDR3 is 13 residues. Germline V gene data show CDR1 as KGHDR and CDR2 as SFDVKD. Written as DNA, the CDR3 is TGTGCCACCAATGGTGCGGCACATGAAAAACTGTTTTTT. Its translation is CATNGAAHEKLFF.

This clone is a singleton in its sample. CDR3 in amino acids: CAIRPYRAPTNEKLFF. The CDR3 DNA is TGTGCCATCCGACCATACAGGGCTCCAACTAATGAAAAACTGTTTTTT. The gene calls are TRBV28 and TRBJ1-4, with D maybe TRBD1 (6 bases). Germline CDR1 reads MDHEN; CDR2 reads SYDVKM. This CDR3 region has 16 residues. V dropped 10 bases and J dropped 0 bases, with 18 bases sitting between them.

In this sample, this clone turned up a few times. This chain connects TRBV30 to TRBJ2-7; TRBD2 is a possible D gene (5 bases). V was clipped by 2 bases and J by 6 bases, with 11 bases between them. Germline CDR1 reads GTSNPN; CDR2 reads SVGIG (reference sequence). This CDR3 region has 12 residues. CDR3 coding DNA: TGTGCCTGGAGTCGGGGTTTCTCCGAGCAGTACTTC. Encoded protein: CAWSRGFSEQYF.

This rearrangement joins TRBV5-1 to TRBJ1-2; 8 nucleotides line up with TRBD1. The CDR3 extends over 13 amino acids. The trim removed 3 bases at V and 10 bases at J, leaving 8 bases unmatched. Germline CDR1 and CDR2: SGHRS and YFSETQ. The CDR3 nucleotides are TGCGCCAGCAGCTATACAGGGGGGCAGGACTACACCTTC. Its protein is CASSYTGGQDYTF.